These 14 T cell receptor beta chains were sequenced from one sample in a study of T cell responses to AZD1222 COVID-19 vaccine. Repertoires were generated with immunoSEQ multiplex PCR, while TCRdb's copy carries only in-frame clones and drops some. This sample has roughly 100,000 clones, with over 75% found just once. The sample in question was peripheral blood, obtained on day 0 of AZD1222 vaccination. These receptors were taken from an adult in good health.

This chain joins TRBV27 and TRBJ2-2; tentative D call: TRBD1 (6 bases). Germline-derived CDR1 and CDR2 are MNHEY and SMNVEV (reference sequence). The CDR3 is 15 amino acids. V lost 7 bases to trimming and J lost 2 bases, with 14 bases between them. CDR3 bases: TGTGCCAGCACCTATCAGGGGCCTAACACCGGGGAGCTGTTTTTT. It is translated as CASTYQGPNTGELFF.

This chain joins TRBV10-2 and TRBJ1-6, with TRBD1 identical over 8 bases. The CDR3 consists of 17 residues. With 3 bases clipped from V and 2 bases from J, the junction kept 6 bases outside the gene matches. The V gene's germline CDR1 is WSHSY and CDR2 SAAADI. CDR3 DNA: TGCGCCAGCAGTGATGAGTACAGGGGGACCTATAATTCACCCCTCCACTTT. Translated: CASSDEYRGTYNSPLHF.

The chain is built from TRBV11-2 and TRBJ2-3; no clear D gene. CDR3 length equals 15 residues. Trimming pared 2 bases from V and 4 bases from J, leaving 13 bases between. The germline gives CDR1 SGHAT, CDR2 FQNNGV. The CDR3 nucleotides are TGTGCCAGCAGCTTACGAAGTCAGCGCGCAGATACGCAGTATTTT. Its translation: CASSLRSQRADTQYF. The variable domain in full, completed from reference TRBV11-2 and TRBJ2-3, reads EAGVAQSPRYKIIEKRQSVAFWCNPISGHATLYWYQQILGQGPKLLIQFQNNGVVDDSQLPKDRFSAERLKGVDSTLKIQPAKLEDSAVYLCASSLRSQRADTQYFGPGTRLTVL.

V usage is TRBV7-9 and J usage is TRBJ1-2; 7 bases match TRBD1. The CDR3 is 15 amino acids. Trimming cost V 3 bases and J 0 bases; bases outside gene matches: 4. Per germline, CDR1 SEHNR and CDR2 FQNEAQ (reference sequence). The CDR3 reads CASSFTGAANYGYTF. In nucleotides, the CDR3 is TGTGCCAGCAGCTTTACAGGGGCGGCTAACTATGGCTACACCTTC.

The chain uses TRBV28 and TRBJ1-2; TRBD1 matches 8 bases. The CDR3 is made up of 14 amino acids. Germline CDR1 is MDHEN and CDR2 is SYDVKM. V lost 4 bases and J lost 5; bases outside the gene matches: 6. CDR3 DNA sequence: TGTGCCAGCAGTTCGGGGGGACAGGAATATGGCTACACCTTC. Its protein product is CASSSGGQEYGYTF.

V gene TRBV5-6 combines with J gene TRBJ2-1; 9 bases are a match to TRBD1. Germline V gene sequence: CDR1 SGHDT, CDR2 YYEEEE. The CDR3 spans 15 residues. J was trimmed by 4 bases and V by 5 bases; bases with no gene match: 7. The CDR3 spells CASSYRDRAYNEQFF. The CDR3 nucleotides read TGTGCCAGCAGTTACCGGGACAGGGCATACAATGAGCAGTTCTTC.

The V and J genes are TRBV28 and TRBJ2-3, with D maybe TRBD1 (5 bases). The CDR3 has 12 amino acids. Germline V gene sequence: CDR1 MDHEN, CDR2 SYDVKM. With 5 bases removed from V and 4 bases from J, the gap between germline ends came to 7 bases. The CDR3 spells CASSVTADTQYF. CDR3 DNA: TGTGCCAGCAGTGTGACAGCAGATACGCAGTATTTT.

The chain combines TRBV28 with TRBJ2-2; TRBD1 is a possible D gene (6 bases). The CDR3 sequence is 16 residues long. Germline CDR1 is MDHEN and CDR2 is SYDVKM. The V and J ends lost 1 base and 2 bases respectively, with 11 bases between them. CDR3 nucleotides: TGTGCCAGCAGTTTATACGGCAGGGGAAACACCGGGGAGCTGTTTTTT. Translating gives CASSLYGRGNTGELFF.

This clone showed up just once. V gene TRBV11-1 combines with J gene TRBJ2-1, with TRBD2 matching 9 bases. The ends lost 6 bases at V and 4 bases at J; junction bases unmatched: 4. The CDR3 extends over 14 amino acids. Germline V CDR1 and CDR2: SGHAT, FQDESV (reference sequence). Written as DNA, the CDR3 is TGTGCCAGCAGTCTAGCGGGAACTTACAATGAGCAGTTCTTC. Residues: CASSLAGTYNEQFF. The full variable domain, rest sourced from reference TRBV11-1 and TRBJ2-1, is EAEVAQSPRYKITEKSQAVAFWCDPISGHATLYWYRQILGQGPELLVQFQDESVVDDSQLPKDRFSAERLKGVDSTLKIQPAELGDSAMYLCASSLAGTYNEQFFGPGTRLTVL.

This chain links TRBV6-1 with TRBJ1-6; D is possibly TRBD1 (6 bases). The germline V and J ends were trimmed by 0 bases and 3 bases, with 15 bases remaining between them. CDR1 and CDR2 (germline): MNHNS, SASEGT. The CDR3 is 18 residues long. The CDR3 DNA is TGTGCCAGCAGTGAAGCAGGGGCAGGGGAACTCTATAATTCACCCCTCCACTTT. Its protein is CASSEAGAGELYNSPLHF.

This clone was detected only once. The junction departs from germline at one end; a sequencing error may be responsible. The chain combines TRBV29-1 with TRBJ1-2, with TRBD1 as a possible D gene (5 bases). From germline, CDR1 is SQVTM and CDR2 ANQGSEA. The CDR3 runs to 12 residues. The CDR3 region has the DNA TGCAGCGTTGAAGAAACCCCGGGGCGGATGCTATTC. It specifies CSVEETPGRMLF. Supplemented by reference TRBV29-1 and TRBJ1-2, the full variable domain reads SAVISQKPSRDICQRGTSLTIQCQVDSQVTMMFWYRQQPGQSLTLIATANQGSEATYESGFVIDKFPISRPNLTFSTLTVSNMSPEDSSIYLCSVEETPGRMLFGSGTRLTVV.

V and J are TRBV28 and TRBJ1-2, with 8 bases fitting TRBD1. The CDR3 is made up of 14 amino acids. Trimming cost V 5 bases and J 8 bases; bases outside gene matches: 10. Germline CDR1 reads MDHEN; CDR2 reads SYDVKM. This CDR3 reads CASSVGQGTGGYTF. As DNA, the CDR3 is TGTGCCAGCAGTGTAGGACAGGGCACGGGCGGCTACACCTTC.

The chain joins TRBV4-1 to TRBJ2-7, with TRBD1 as a possible D gene (5 bases). The V end lost 2 bases, the J end lost 5 bases, and 13 bases lay between the germline ends. Germline V gives CDR1 MGHRA, CDR2 YSYEKL. This CDR3 region has 14 residues. Written as DNA, the CDR3 is TGCGCCAGCAGCCAAAGGAGCTCAGGGAACGAGCAGTACTTC. Residues: CASSQRSSGNEQYF.

With regard to this clone: The junction shows a germline mismatch at one end, possibly a read error. The chain couples TRBV6-4 to TRBJ2-7, with D perhaps matching TRBD1 (7 bases). Germline V gene sequence: CDR1 MRHNA, CDR2 SNTAGT. The CDR3 extends over 14 amino acids. This CDR3 reads CANSAQGQGGEQYF. CDR3 nucleotides: TGTGCCAACAGTGCCCAAGGCCAGGGGGGCGAGCAGTACTTC.